The sample holds one count of the clone carrying this T cell receptor (beta chain). Its antigen is as yet unknown. The data belong to a study of vaccination effects on CD4 cells after COVID-19. The repertoire was sequenced with immunoSEQ multiplex PCR; TCRdb's copy has only in-frame clones and lacks some. Of 50,000 to 70,000 clones in the sample, over 75% were seen once. Following 10 days of culture, CD4+ T cells were isolated. Vaccine administered to participants consisted of two doses of either BNT162b2 or mRNA-1273. Germline V gene data show CDR1 as LNHDA and CDR2 as SQIVND (reference sequence). V was cut by 8 bases and J by 1 base, with 12 bases left in between. This CDR3 spans 14 amino acids.

Source: CD4+ T cells from PBMCs cultured without peptide, taken after COVID-19 vaccination. This receptor was taken from a human donor who received a COVID-19 vaccine. The chain recombines TRBV19 with TRBJ1-5; tentative D call: TRBD1 (5 bases). CDR3 sequence: CASLGQSSNQPQHF. CDR3 bases: TGTGCCAGTCTTGGACAATCCAGCAATCAGCCCCAGCATTTT.